The clone carrying this TCR beta chain was detected ten times or more. No antigen is known for it. CD4 T cells were positively selected, then CD8 T cells from the CD4-negative fraction. Four subsets defined by CD45RA and CD27 were sorted after CD3, CD4, CD8 and live/dead staining. V shed 6 bases and J 4 bases; nucleotides not matched to a gene: 8. This CDR3 has 14 residues. Germline V gene lookup returns CDR1 DFQATT and CDR2 SNEGSKA (reference sequence). The sample is drawn from a study of naive and memory T cell subsets. Two oligonucleotides, mixed equimolar, formed the beta constant-region primer covering TRBC1 and TRBC2. TCRdb redid the calling of the UMI-ligation and nested PCR reads with MiXCR, one entry per CDR3 protein. The repertoire includes approximately 89,000 distinct CDR3 sequences, 7% of them detected once, and 1.6% sits in the top ten. Whole-study results and caveats: RNA-based TCR counts may shift with T cell activation and differentiation.

The source is a human donor in good health. Sequences were obtained from central memory CD4+ T cells from blood. This chain joins TRBV20-1 and TRBJ2-1; 8 bases line up with TRBD2. CDR3 residues: CSASAGLGYNEQFF. Written as DNA, the CDR3 is TGCAGTGCCTCAGCGGGACTAGGGTACAATGAGCAGTTCTTC.